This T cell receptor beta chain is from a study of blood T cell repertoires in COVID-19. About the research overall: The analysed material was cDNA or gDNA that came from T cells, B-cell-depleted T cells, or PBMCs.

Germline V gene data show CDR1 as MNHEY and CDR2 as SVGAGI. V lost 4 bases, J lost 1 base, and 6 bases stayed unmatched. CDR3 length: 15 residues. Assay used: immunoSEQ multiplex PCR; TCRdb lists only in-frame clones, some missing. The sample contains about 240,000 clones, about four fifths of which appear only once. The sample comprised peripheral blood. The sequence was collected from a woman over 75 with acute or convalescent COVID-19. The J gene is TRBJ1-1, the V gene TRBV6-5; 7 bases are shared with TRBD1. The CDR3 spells CASSSPGQRNTEAFF. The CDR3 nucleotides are TGTGCCAGCAGTTCTCCGGGACAGCGGAACACTGAAGCTTTCTTT.